Described below is a single T cell receptor beta chain sequence and its context. Its antigen remains undetermined. No base quality values were provided; no much bigger clone lies one nucleotide off. The study profiled bulk TCR beta-chain repertoires in matched peripheral blood, tumor and adjacent normal breast tissue taken from roughly 17 patients with early-stage breast cancer. Before surgery, about 4.5-10 mL of whole blood was collected into EDTA tubes and then processed within 2 hours. Peripheral blood mononuclear cells were isolated by Ficoll-Paque centrifugation in SepMate-50 tubes. PBMCs were cryopreserved in aliquots of roughly 2 to 4.5 million cells in about 90% FBS with approximately 10% DMSO and kept in liquid nitrogen. The Qiagen AllPrep DNA/RNA Mini kit was used to extract genomic DNA. The trim is 4 bases for V and 2 bases for J, with a gap of 10 bases between the germline ends. From its cysteine to its phenylalanine, the CDR3 spans 14 amino acids. The kept DNA is CDR3 alone, 42 bases in frame from the first base. CDR1 and CDR2, per the germline V gene, are SGHTA and FQGNSA.

These data originate in a study of early stage breast cancer tumors (dated by TCRdb to about 2017). About the study as a whole: Of the approximately 15 invasive breast tumors, 12 to 13 were found to be estrogen receptor-positive, progesterone receptor-positive and HER2-negative. About 65% of the 12 ER+/PR+/HER2- tumors were invasive ductal carcinomas, while the other four were invasive lobular carcinomas. On average, each sample got around 10-fold read coverage. Across all samples, roughly 2,800,000 templates representing about 1,100,000 unique clonotypes were detected.

Each sample was amplified as two independent genomic DNA replicates: around 0.47 ug for blood and about 1.4 ug for tumor or normal breast. Following the manufacturer's instructions, the ImmunoSeq Intro kit was used to carry out TCRB sequencing on genomic DNA. Multiplex PCR ran roughly 34 cycles with proprietary primers and spike-in control sequences for absolute quantification. Single-end 150-bp reads were used to sequence an 87-bp fragment spanning the CDR3 plus the flanking V and J genes. Seven samples, with two replicates for each sample, were multiplexed per lane of an Illumina MiSeq using version 3.0 chemistry. The original methods were these. The vendor's proprietary pipeline processed the raw data and merged both replicates into a single result for each sample. Productive rearrangements sharing the V-gene family, CDR3 amino acid sequence and J-gene segment were defined as clonotypes. To compute clonality, the normalized Shannon entropy (Pielou evenness) of TCRB abundances was subtracted from 1. To estimate T cell density, the total number of templates was divided by the number of input cells, which was inferred from the amount of DNA input. Recon was used with default parameters to estimate total repertoire diversity and clonality. Clonotypes with over 0.1% abundance in tumor and at least 32-fold higher abundance in tumor than in normal breast were defined as tumor-enriched. As stored in TCRdb, this immuneACCESS dataset retains in-frame rearrangements with V and J assigned. A fraction of the clones does not appear; measured against another copy, unresolved V genes explain less than half of the discrepancy, and the remainder lacks a known reason. V, J and clone size reflect that table, while D and trimming were determined from the DNA. The sample contains 70,000 or so clones, around 80% of them found a single time. Approximately 4.5% of the sample comes from the top ten.

Broader findings and caveats from the paper: Enriched TCRB sequences shared across patients were mostly commonly generated sequences, unlikely to play an important role in the tumor microenvironment. Bulk genomic DNA sequencing of unsorted cells missed chain pairing and functional markers such as CD4, CD8 and FOXP3. Repertoires from blood and normal breast were more alike than repertoires from blood and tumor, and in about 90% of the 16 patients, comparing each tissue with blood separated tumor from normal. Tumors showed about 2.5-fold higher T cell density and higher clonality than adjacent normal breast tissue. Because the cohort was small, analysis by tumor subtype was not possible.

The receptor's source is a person aged 35 to 50 with breast cancer. The sequenced sample was blood. The V and J genes are TRBV7-2 and TRBJ2-3; the D segment may tentatively be TRBD1 or TRBD2, each giving 6 matched bases. CDR3 region: CASSSRGDTDTQYF. The DNA sequence follows: TGTGCCAGCAGCTCTAGGGGGGACACAGATACGCAGTATTTT.